The rows below give T cell receptor beta chains drawn from one sample of a study of cytotoxic CD8 clonotypes in ibrutinib-treated CLL. Method: immunoSEQ multiplex PCR; TCRdb's copy keeps in-frame clones and lacks some. Counted here are almost 250,000 clones, around 70% occurring once; the ten biggest clones make up roughly 15%. Material: PBMCs, obtained after 24 months of ibrutinib treatment. Receptors were obtained from a human donor with chronic lymphocytic leukemia. The CDR3 runs from the conserved cysteine through the conserved F or W. Each record gives: clone size, J gene, D gene, V gene, CDR3 protein, CDR3 DNA. The D gene is left open where the match is weak. Not every row has a clone size; where given, it reads once, few, many or a size class.

abundance: NA
j_gene: TRBJ2-7
d_gene: NA
v_gene: TRBV27
CDR3aa: CASSLRGGTYEQYF
CDR3nt: TGTGCCAGCAGTTTAAGGGGCGGGACCTACGAGCAGTACTTC

abundance: few
j_gene: TRBJ2-7
d_gene: NA
v_gene: TRBV13
CDR3aa: CASSLEGGIRYEQYF
CDR3nt: TGTGCCAGCAGCTTAGAAGGCGGGATTAGGTACGAGCAGTACTTC

abundance: NA
j_gene: TRBJ2-3
d_gene: TRBD2
v_gene: TRBV9
CDR3aa: CASSPGTSGNTDTQYF
CDR3nt: TGTGCCAGCAGCCCGGGGACTAGCGGGAACACAGATACGCAGTATTTT

abundance: NA
j_gene: TRBJ1-1
d_gene: NA
v_gene: TRBV28
CDR3aa: CASTIRDGEAFF
CDR3nt: TGTGCCAGCACAATCCGGGACGGTGAAGCTTTCTTT

abundance: NA
j_gene: TRBJ2-5
d_gene: NA
v_gene: TRBV21-1
CDR3aa: CASSKASGQGRETQYF
CDR3nt: TGTGCCAGCAGCAAAGCCTCTGGGCAGGGGAGGGAGACCCAGTACTTC

abundance: NA
j_gene: TRBJ1-3
d_gene: NA
v_gene: TRBV6-5
CDR3aa: CASSLGLYSGNTIYF
CDR3nt: TGTGCCAGCAGTTTGGGACTTTACTCTGGAAACACCATATATTTT

abundance: NA
j_gene: TRBJ2-4
d_gene: NA
v_gene: TRBV6-5
CDR3aa: CASRKSGDIQYF
CDR3nt: TGTGCCAGCAGAAAGTCGGGGGACATTCAGTACTTC

abundance: few
j_gene: TRBJ1-2
d_gene: TRBD1
v_gene: TRBV28
CDR3aa: CASYQTGTYGYTF
CDR3nt: TGTGCCAGCTATCAGACAGGGACCTATGGCTACACCTTC

abundance: NA
j_gene: TRBJ1-1
d_gene: NA
v_gene: TRBV7-9
CDR3aa: CASSLAVVWQNEAFF
CDR3nt: TGTGCCAGCAGCTTAGCAGTCGTTTGGCAGAATGAAGCTTTCTTT

abundance: NA
j_gene: TRBJ2-7
d_gene: TRBD2
v_gene: TRBV19
CDR3aa: CASASGRWNYEQYF
CDR3nt: TGTGCCAGCGCAAGCGGGAGGTGGAACTACGAGCAGTACTTC

abundance: NA
j_gene: TRBJ2-2
d_gene: TRBD2
v_gene: TRBV9
CDR3aa: CASSDSGRGRTGELFF
CDR3nt: TGTGCCAGCAGCGATAGCGGGAGAGGGCGCACCGGGGAGCTGTTTTTT

abundance: NA
j_gene: TRBJ1-5
d_gene: NA
v_gene: TRBV6-5
CDR3aa: CASSSGGTTDQPQHF
CDR3nt: TGTGCCAGCAGCTCGGGAGGGACAACAGATCAGCCCCAGCATTTT

abundance: NA
j_gene: TRBJ2-2
d_gene: NA
v_gene: TRBV5-1
CDR3aa: CASSLLQNTGELFF
CDR3nt: TGCGCCAGCAGCTTGTTACAGAACACCGGGGAGCTGTTTTTT

abundance: NA
j_gene: TRBJ2-7
d_gene: TRBD2
v_gene: TRBV6-1
CDR3aa: CASSDIRTSSEQYF
CDR3nt: TGTGCCAGCAGTGATATCAGGACTAGTTCCGAGCAGTACTTC